The 5 T cell receptor beta chains in this list originate from one sample, sequenced in a study of blood T cell repertoires in COVID-19 (dated by TCRdb to the early 2020s). The library came from the immunoSEQ multiplex PCR assay. This is the immuneACCESS table as TCRdb keeps it, with only in-frame sequences that have V and J called. A part of the clones is gone; compared with another copy, unresolved V genes explain less than half, and the rest is unexplained. For this sample the table gives around 300,000 clones, of which 70% to 90% were detected only once. 3.7% of the sample is taken by the ten largest. The sample taken for sequencing was peripheral blood. The receptor source for this set is a woman between 35 and 50 years old with acute or convalescent COVID-19.

The gene calls are TRBV3-1 (or the pseudogene TRBV3-2) and TRBJ1-2; D call uncertain. There are 14 residues in the CDR3. Trimming cost V 1 base and J 0 bases, with 6 bases left between them. Looked up from germline, CDR1 is LGHDT and CDR2 is YNNKEL (reference sequence). CDR3 in amino acids: CASSQGGANYGYTF. The CDR3 coding sequence is TGTGCCAGCAGCCAAGGGGGAGCTAACTATGGCTACACCTTC.

This clone was found once. The CDR3 spells CASSFRGETEAFF. The CDR3 DNA reads TGCGCCAGCAGCTTCAGGGGTGAGACTGAAGCTTTCTTT. The V gene is TRBV5-1, the J gene TRBJ1-1; weak D call: TRBD1 (6 bases). V was shortened by 2 bases and J by 5 bases, with 10 bases between the two germline ends. The CDR3 loop spans 13 amino acids. Per the germline V gene, CDR1 is SGHRS and CDR2 is YFSETQ.

The chain joins TRBV5-6 to TRBJ2-7, with 15 bases identical to TRBD2. Per the germline V gene, CDR1 is SGHDT and CDR2 is YYEEEE. After removal of 5 bases from V and 1 base from J, the junction contained 4 bases not matched to a gene. The CDR3 has 16 amino acids. This chain's CDR3 is CASSRGLAGGSYEQYV. CDR3 in DNA: TGTGCCAGCAGTAGGGGACTAGCGGGGGGTTCCTACGAGCAGTACGTC.

V is TRBV3-1 (or the pseudogene TRBV3-2) and J is TRBJ1-4, with TRBD1 matching over 7 bases. After removal of 2 bases from V and 6 bases from J, the junction contained 3 bases not matched to a gene. The CDR3 covers 14 residues. Germline lookup yields CDR1 LGHDT and CDR2 YNNKEL (reference sequence). The CDR3 protein is CASSQPDRDEKLFF. The DNA for the CDR3 is TGTGCCAGCAGCCAACCCGACAGGGATGAAAAACTGTTTTTT.

The gene calls are TRBV30 and TRBJ1-1; D is perhaps TRBD1 (6 bases). This CDR3 spans 12 amino acids. The V gene's germline CDR1 is GTSNPN and CDR2 SVGIG (reference sequence). Trimming cost V 4 bases and J 4 bases, with 10 bases left between them. CDR3 DNA: TGTGCCTGGAACAGGGCCCCCACTGAAGCTTTCTTT. It yields the protein CAWNRAPTEAFF.